The sequence of this T cell receptor (beta chain) was determined in a study of early T cells in non-severe SARS-CoV-2 infection. The CDR3 consists of 16 residues. CDR1 and CDR2 from the germline V gene are MNHNS and SASEGT. The V end was cut by 0 bases, the J end by 6 bases, with 17 bases between. Attachment of unique molecular identifiers to individual cDNA molecules was performed. TCRdb used MiXCR to reprocess the 5' RACE reads, holding one entry per CDR3 protein. The sample has roughly 32,000 distinct CDR3 sequences, 6% to 7% seen once. In this sample, this clonotype turned up many times. This sequence joins TRBV6-1 and TRBJ1-2; D not certain. Sequenced: whole blood. The sequence was collected from an adult who was a healthcare worker with PCR-confirmed SARS-CoV-2 infection or an uninfected control (not recorded which). The CDR3 region is CASSEALTPMLHGYTF. The CDR3 coding sequence is TGTGCCAGCAGTGAAGCCTTGACACCCATGTTACATGGCTACACCTTC.